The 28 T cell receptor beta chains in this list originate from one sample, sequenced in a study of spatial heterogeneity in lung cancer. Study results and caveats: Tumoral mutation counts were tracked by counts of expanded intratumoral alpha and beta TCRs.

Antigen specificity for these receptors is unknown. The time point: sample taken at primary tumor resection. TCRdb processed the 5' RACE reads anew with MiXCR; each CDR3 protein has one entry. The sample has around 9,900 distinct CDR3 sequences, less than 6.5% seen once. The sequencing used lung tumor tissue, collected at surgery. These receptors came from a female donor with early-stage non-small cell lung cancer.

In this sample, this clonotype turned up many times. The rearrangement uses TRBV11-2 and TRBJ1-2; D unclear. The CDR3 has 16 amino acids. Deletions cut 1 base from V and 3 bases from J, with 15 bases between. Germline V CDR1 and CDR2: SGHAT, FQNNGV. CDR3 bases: TGTGCCAGCAGCTTAGTCCCTGGGGAGTCCGACTATGGCTACACCTTC. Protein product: CASSLVPGESDYGYTF.

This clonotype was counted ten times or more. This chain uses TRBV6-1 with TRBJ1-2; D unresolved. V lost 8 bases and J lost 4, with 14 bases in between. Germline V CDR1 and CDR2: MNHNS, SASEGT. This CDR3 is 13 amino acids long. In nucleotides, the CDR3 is TGTGCCAGCTCTCTCGGGCCCTTCTATGGCTACACCTTC. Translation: CASSLGPFYGYTF.

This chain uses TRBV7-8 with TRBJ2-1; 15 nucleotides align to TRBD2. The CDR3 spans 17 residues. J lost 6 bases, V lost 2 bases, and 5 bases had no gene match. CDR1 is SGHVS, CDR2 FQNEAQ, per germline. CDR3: CASSLQPGLAGGNEQFF. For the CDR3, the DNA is TGTGCCAGCAGCTTACAACCGGGACTAGCGGGGGGCAATGAGCAGTTCTTC.

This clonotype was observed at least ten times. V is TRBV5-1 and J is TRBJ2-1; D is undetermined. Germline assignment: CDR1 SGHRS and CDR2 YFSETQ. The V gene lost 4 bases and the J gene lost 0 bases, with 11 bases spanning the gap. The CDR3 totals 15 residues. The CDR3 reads CASSPGPGSYNEQFF. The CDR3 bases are TGCGCCAGCAGCCCCGGCCCGGGCTCCTACAATGAGCAGTTCTTC.

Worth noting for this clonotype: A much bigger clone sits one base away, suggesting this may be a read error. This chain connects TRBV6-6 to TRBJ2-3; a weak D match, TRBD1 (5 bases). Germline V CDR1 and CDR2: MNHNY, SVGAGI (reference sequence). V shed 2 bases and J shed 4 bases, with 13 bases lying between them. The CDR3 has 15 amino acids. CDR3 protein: CASSYNGVRADTQYF. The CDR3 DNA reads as TGTGCCAGCAGTTACAATGGGGTCAGGGCAGATACGCAGTATTTT.

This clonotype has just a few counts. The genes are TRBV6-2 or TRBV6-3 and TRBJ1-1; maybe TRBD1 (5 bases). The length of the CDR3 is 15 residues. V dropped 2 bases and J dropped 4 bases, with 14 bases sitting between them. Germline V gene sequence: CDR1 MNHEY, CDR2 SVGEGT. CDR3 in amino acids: CASSYGGFITTEAFF. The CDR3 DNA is TGTGCCAGCAGTTACGGGGGATTCATAACCACTGAAGCTTTCTTT.

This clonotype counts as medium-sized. CDR3 region: CASSEPLSRGKETQYF. The CDR3 DNA is TGTGCCAGCAGCGAGCCCCTAAGCAGGGGGAAAGAGACCCAGTACTTC. The V gene is TRBV7-9, the J gene TRBJ2-5, with 7 bases identical to TRBD1. Trimming at V came to 5 bases and at J to 3 bases, leaving 12 bases not matched to a gene. The length of the CDR3 is 16 residues. The V gene's germline CDR1 is SEHNR and CDR2 FQNEAQ (reference sequence).

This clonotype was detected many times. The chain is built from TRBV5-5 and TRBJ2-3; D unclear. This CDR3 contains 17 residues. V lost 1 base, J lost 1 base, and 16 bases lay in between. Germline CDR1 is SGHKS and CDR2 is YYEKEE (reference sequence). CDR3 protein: CASSLNFDLGGTDTQYF. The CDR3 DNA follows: TGTGCCAGCAGCTTGAATTTTGACCTCGGCGGCACAGATACGCAGTATTTT.

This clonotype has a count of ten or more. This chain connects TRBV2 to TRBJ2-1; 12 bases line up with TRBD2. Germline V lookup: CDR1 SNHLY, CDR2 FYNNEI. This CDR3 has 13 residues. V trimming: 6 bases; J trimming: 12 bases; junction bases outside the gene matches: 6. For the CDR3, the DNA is TGTGCCAGCAGCGCGACTAGCGGGAGACGGCAGTTCTTC. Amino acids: CASSATSGRRQFF.

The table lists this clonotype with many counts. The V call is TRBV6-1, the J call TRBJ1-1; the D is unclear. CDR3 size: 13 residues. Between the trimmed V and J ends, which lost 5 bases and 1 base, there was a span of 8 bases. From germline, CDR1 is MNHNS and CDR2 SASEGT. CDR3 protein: CASSRNGNTEAFF. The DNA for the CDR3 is TGTGCCAGCAGTCGAAACGGGAACACTGAAGCTTTCTTT.

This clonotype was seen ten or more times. The chain's CDR3 is CSATGTGNTEAFF. The CDR3 DNA reads TGCAGTGCTACCGGGACAGGGAACACTGAAGCTTTCTTT. The rearrangement joins TRBV20-1 to TRBJ1-1, with TRBD1 identical over 8 bases. There are 13 residues in the CDR3. Unmatched junction bases numbered 2, after V lost 4 bases and J lost 1 base. Germline V gene data show CDR1 as DFQATT and CDR2 as SNEGSKA (reference sequence).

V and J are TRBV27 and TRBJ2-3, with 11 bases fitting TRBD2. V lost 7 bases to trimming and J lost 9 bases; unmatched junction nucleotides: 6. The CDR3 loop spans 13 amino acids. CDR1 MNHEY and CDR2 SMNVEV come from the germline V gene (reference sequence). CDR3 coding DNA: TGTGCCAGCAAGGGGACTAGCGGCCTCACGCAGTATTTT. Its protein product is CASKGTSGLTQYF.

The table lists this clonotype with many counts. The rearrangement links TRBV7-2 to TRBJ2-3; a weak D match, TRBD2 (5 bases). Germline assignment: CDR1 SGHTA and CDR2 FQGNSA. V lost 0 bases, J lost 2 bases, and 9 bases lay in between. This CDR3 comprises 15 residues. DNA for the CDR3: TGTGCCAGCAGCTTAGCTGGACTTGTCACAGATACGCAGTATTTT. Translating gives CASSLAGLVTDTQYF.

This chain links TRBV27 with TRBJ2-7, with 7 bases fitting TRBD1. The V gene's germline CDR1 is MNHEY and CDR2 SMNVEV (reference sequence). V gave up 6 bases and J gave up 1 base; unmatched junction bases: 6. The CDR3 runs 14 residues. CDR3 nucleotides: TGTGCCAGCAGCTTCCGGGACAGTTCCTACGAGCAGTACTTC. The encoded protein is CASSFRDSSYEQYF.

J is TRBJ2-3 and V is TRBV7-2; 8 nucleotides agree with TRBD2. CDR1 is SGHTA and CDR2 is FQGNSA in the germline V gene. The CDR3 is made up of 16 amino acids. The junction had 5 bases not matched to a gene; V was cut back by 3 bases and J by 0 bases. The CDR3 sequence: CASSFFSGASTDTQYF. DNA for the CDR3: TGTGCCAGCAGCTTCTTTAGCGGGGCTAGCACAGATACGCAGTATTTT.

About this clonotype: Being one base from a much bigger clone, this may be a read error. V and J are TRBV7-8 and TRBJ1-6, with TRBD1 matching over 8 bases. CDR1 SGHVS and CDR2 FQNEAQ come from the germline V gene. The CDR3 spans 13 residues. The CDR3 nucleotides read TGTGCCAGCACCACCGACAGGGGTTCACCCCCCCACTTT. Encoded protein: CASTTDRGSPPHF.

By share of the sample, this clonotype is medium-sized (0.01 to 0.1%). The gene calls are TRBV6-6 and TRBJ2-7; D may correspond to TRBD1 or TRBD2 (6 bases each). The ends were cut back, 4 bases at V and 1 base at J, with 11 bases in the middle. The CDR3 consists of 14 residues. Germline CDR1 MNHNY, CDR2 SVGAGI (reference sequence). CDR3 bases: TGTGCCAGCAGTTTACGGGGGCGATCCTACGAGCAGTACTTC. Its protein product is CASSLRGRSYEQYF.

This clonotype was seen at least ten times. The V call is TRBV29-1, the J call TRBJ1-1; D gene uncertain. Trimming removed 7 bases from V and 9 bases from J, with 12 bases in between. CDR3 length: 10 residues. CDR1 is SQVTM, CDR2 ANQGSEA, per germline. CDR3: CSGGGEKAFF. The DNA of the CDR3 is TGCAGCGGTGGTGGGGAGAAAGCTTTCTTT.

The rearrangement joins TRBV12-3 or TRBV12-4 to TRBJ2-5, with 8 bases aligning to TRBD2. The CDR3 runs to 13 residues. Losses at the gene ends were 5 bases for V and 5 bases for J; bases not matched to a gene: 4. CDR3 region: CASSRPGGETQYF. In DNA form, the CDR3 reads TGTGCCAGCAGTCGTCCGGGGGGGGAGACCCAGTACTTC.

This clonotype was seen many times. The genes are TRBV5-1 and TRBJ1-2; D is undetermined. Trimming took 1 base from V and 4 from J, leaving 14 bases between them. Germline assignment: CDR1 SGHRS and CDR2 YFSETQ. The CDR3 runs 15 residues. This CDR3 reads CASSLSTGWGYGYTF. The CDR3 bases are TGCGCCAGCAGCTTGTCAACCGGGTGGGGCTATGGCTACACCTTC. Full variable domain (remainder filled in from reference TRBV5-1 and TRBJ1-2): KAGVTQTPRYLIKTRGQQVTLSCSPISGHRSVSWYQQTPGQGLQFLFEYFSETQRNKGNFPGRFSGRQFSNSRSEMNVSTLELGDSALYLCASSLSTGWGYGYTFGSGTRLTVV.

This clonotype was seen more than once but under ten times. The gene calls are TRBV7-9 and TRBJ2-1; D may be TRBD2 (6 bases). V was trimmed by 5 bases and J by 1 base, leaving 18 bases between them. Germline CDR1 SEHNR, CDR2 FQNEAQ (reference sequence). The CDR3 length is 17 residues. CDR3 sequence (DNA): TGTGCCAGCAGCCATAGGGACCACGGGGGTTCCTACAATGAGCAGTTCTTC. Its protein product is CASSHRDHGGSYNEQFF.

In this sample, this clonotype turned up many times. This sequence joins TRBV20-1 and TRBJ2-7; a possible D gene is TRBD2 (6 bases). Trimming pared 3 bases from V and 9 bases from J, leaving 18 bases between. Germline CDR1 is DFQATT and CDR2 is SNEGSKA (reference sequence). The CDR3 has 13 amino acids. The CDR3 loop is CSASARESSAQYF. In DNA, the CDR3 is TGCAGTGCTAGTGCTCGGGAGAGTTCGGCGCAGTACTTC.

The CDR3 DNA sequence: TGTGCCAGCAGCCGAGACAGGGGAATTGAGGAACGAGAGACCCAGTACTTC. Its protein is CASSRDRGIEERETQYF. The chain employs TRBV11-2 and TRBJ2-5; 8 bases are shared with TRBD1. V trimming: 5 bases; J trimming: 4 bases; junction bases outside the gene matches: 15. The CDR3 spans 17 residues. Germline CDR1 and CDR2: SGHAT and FQNNGV.

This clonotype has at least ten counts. The CDR3 is CASGPLQLYEQYF. In nucleotides, the CDR3 is TGTGCCAGTGGGCCCTTACAACTTTACGAGCAGTACTTC. The rearrangement uses TRBV2 and TRBJ2-7; no definite D call. The V end was cut by 9 bases, the J end by 4 bases, with 16 bases between. The germline gives CDR1 SNHLY, CDR2 FYNNEI. This CDR3 has 13 residues.

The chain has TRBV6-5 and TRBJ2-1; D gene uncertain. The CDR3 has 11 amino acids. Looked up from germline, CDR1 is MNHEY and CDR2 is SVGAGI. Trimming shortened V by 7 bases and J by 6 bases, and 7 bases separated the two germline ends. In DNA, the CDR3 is TGTGCCAGCACTTTATTCAATGAGCAGTTCTTC. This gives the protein CASTLFNEQFF.

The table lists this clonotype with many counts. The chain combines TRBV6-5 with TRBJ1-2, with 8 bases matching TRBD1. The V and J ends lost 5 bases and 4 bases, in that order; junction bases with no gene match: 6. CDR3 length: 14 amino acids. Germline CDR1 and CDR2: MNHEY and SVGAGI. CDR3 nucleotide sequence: TGTGCCAGCAGTACCACCGGGACAGGCTATGGCTACACCTTC. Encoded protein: CASSTTGTGYGYTF.

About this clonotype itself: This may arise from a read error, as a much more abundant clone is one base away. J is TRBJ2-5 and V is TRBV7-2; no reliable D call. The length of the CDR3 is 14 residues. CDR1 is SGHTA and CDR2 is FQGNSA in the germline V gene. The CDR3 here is CASSLDRSEETPYF. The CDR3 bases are TGTGCCAGCAGCTTAGATCGTAGTGAAGAGACCCCGTACTTC. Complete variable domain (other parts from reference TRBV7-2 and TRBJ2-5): GAGVSQSPSNKVTEKGKDVELRCDPISGHTALYWYRQSLGQGLEFLIYFQGNSAPDKSGLPSDRFSAERTGGSVSTLTIQRTQQEDSAVYLCASSLDRSEETPYFGPGTRLLVL.

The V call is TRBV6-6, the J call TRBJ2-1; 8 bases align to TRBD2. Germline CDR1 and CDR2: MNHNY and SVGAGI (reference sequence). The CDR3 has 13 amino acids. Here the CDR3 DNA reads TGTGGAGCAAGACTAGCGAGTCGGAGTGAGCAGTTCTTC. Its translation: CGARLASRSEQFF.